The rows below give T cell receptor beta chains drawn from one sample of a study of blood T cell repertoires in COVID-19. The repertoire was sequenced with immunoSEQ multiplex PCR; TCRdb's copy has only in-frame clones and lacks some. Among a few hundred thousand clones listed, approximately 88% were seen once. Input material: peripheral blood. These receptors all stem from a woman in her fifties or sixties with COVID-19, enrolled during active disease. CDR3s include the opening cysteine and the closing phenylalanine or tryptophan. Fields, in order: J gene, clone size, D gene, V gene, CDR3 DNA, CDR3 protein. A D gene is named only where the DNA matches it firmly. Size is omitted from some rows. Given values are once, few, many or a class for expanded clones.

J gene: TRBJ1-3
clone size: .
D gene: .
V gene: TRBV6-5
CDR3 DNA: TGTGCCAGCAGTTACTCGACGGGCTCTGGAAACACCATATATTTT
CDR3 protein: CASSYSTGSGNTIYF

J gene: TRBJ1-1
clone size: .
D gene: .
V gene: TRBV6-5
CDR3 DNA: TGTGCCAGCACCCACCGAGGGGGGAACACTGAAGCTTTCTTT
CDR3 protein: CASTHRGGNTEAFF

J gene: TRBJ1-5
clone size: .
D gene: .
V gene: TRBV6-6
CDR3 DNA: TGTGCCAGCAGTGGCGGAGCTTATAGCAATCAGCCCCAGCATTTT
CDR3 protein: CASSGGAYSNQPQHF

J gene: TRBJ1-4
clone size: .
D gene: TRBD1
V gene: TRBV3-1/TRBV3-2
CDR3 DNA: TGTGCCAGCAGCCTGGGACAGGGGGTAGTAGCTAATGAAAAACTGTTTTTT
CDR3 protein: CASSLGQGVVANEKLFF

J gene: TRBJ1-2
clone size: .
D gene: .
V gene: TRBV27
CDR3 DNA: TGTGCCAGCAGTTTATCGTGGAGGGACCATGGCTACACCTTC
CDR3 protein: CASSLSWRDHGYTF

J gene: TRBJ1-1
clone size: .
D gene: .
V gene: TRBV2
CDR3 DNA: TGTGCCAGCACCAAGGGGCTGAACACTGAAGCTTTCTTT
CDR3 protein: CASTKGLNTEAFF

J gene: TRBJ2-2
clone size: .
D gene: TRBD1
V gene: TRBV5-1
CDR3 DNA: TGCGCCAGCATGCAGGGGGACACCGGGGAGCTGTTTTTT
CDR3 protein: CASMQGDTGELFF

J gene: TRBJ1-1
clone size: .
D gene: .
V gene: TRBV15
CDR3 DNA: TGTGCCACCAGCACCCCGTGGGCGTTGAACACTGAAGCTTTCTTT
CDR3 protein: CATSTPWALNTEAFF

J gene: TRBJ2-7
clone size: .
D gene: .
V gene: TRBV5-1
CDR3 DNA: TGCGCCAGCAGCTTGGCCGGAGGATCCGAGCAGTACTTC
CDR3 protein: CASSLAGGSEQYF

J gene: TRBJ1-2
clone size: .
D gene: .
V gene: TRBV6-6
CDR3 DNA: TGTGCCATCGCCGGGACAATAGCTAACTATGGCTACACCTTC
CDR3 protein: CAIAGTIANYGYTF

J gene: TRBJ2-1
clone size: .
D gene: TRBD1
V gene: TRBV7-3
CDR3 DNA: TGTGCCAGCAGCTTCGGGGCAGGGGGTGAGGTTGAGCAGTTCTTC
CDR3 protein: CASSFGAGGEVEQFF

J gene: TRBJ2-7
clone size: .
D gene: TRBD1
V gene: TRBV18
CDR3 DNA: TGTGCCAGCTCACGCGGACAGGGGACCTACGAGCAGTACTTC
CDR3 protein: CASSRGQGTYEQYF

J gene: TRBJ1-6
clone size: few
D gene: .
V gene: TRBV5-1
CDR3 DNA: TGCGCCAGCAGCTTCGGGCAGGGGAGAAATTCACCCCTCCACTTT
CDR3 protein: CASSFGQGRNSPLHF

J gene: TRBJ2-1
clone size: .
D gene: TRBD2
V gene: TRBV9
CDR3 DNA: TGTGCCAGCAGGGCTAGCGGGGGGAGTGAGCAGTTCTTC
CDR3 protein: CASRASGGSEQFF

J gene: TRBJ1-2
clone size: .
D gene: .
V gene: TRBV6-2/TRBV6-3
CDR3 DNA: TGTGCCAGCAGTTACGACATATCATATGAGAATGGCTACACCTTC
CDR3 protein: CASSYDISYENGYTF

J gene: TRBJ1-2
clone size: .
D gene: .
V gene: TRBV5-4
CDR3 DNA: TGTGCCAGCAGCTTCGCCAGGCAACGCGGCTACACCTTC
CDR3 protein: CASSFARQRGYTF

J gene: TRBJ1-2
clone size: .
D gene: .
V gene: TRBV3-1/TRBV3-2
CDR3 DNA: TGTGCCAGCAGCCAAGATCCCCGGTCCTATGGCTACACCTTC
CDR3 protein: CASSQDPRSYGYTF

J gene: TRBJ1-3
clone size: .
D gene: .
V gene: TRBV2
CDR3 DNA: TGTGCCAGCAGTGAAGGCGTCTCTGGAAACACCATATATTTT
CDR3 protein: CASSEGVSGNTIYF

J gene: TRBJ2-7
clone size: .
D gene: .
V gene: TRBV9
CDR3 DNA: TGTGCCAGCAGCGTCGGGATCTCCTACGAGCAGTACTTC
CDR3 protein: CASSVGISYEQYF

J gene: TRBJ1-2
clone size: .
D gene: TRBD1
V gene: TRBV6-5
CDR3 DNA: TGTGCCAGCACCATGGGACAGTCCGACTCCTATGGCTACACCTTC
CDR3 protein: CASTMGQSDSYGYTF

J gene: TRBJ1-2
clone size: .
D gene: TRBD1
V gene: TRBV27
CDR3 DNA: TGTGCCAGCAGTTCGGGGGGGACAGGGCTCCAACCTTATGGCTACACCTTC
CDR3 protein: CASSSGGTGLQPYGYTF

J gene: TRBJ2-7
clone size: .
D gene: .
V gene: TRBV27
CDR3 DNA: TGTGCCAGCAGTTTATCCCCCTTTAGGGGCGAGACCTACGAGCAGTACTTC
CDR3 protein: CASSLSPFRGETYEQYF

J gene: TRBJ2-2
clone size: few
D gene: .
V gene: TRBV5-1
CDR3 DNA: TGCGCCAGCAGCTTCCTCTCGCGGCAAGACACCGGGGAGCTGTTTTTT
CDR3 protein: CASSFLSRQDTGELFF

J gene: TRBJ1-3
clone size: .
D gene: .
V gene: TRBV5-1
CDR3 DNA: TGCGCCAGCAGCTTGGTGGGGGGAGGAAACACCATATATTTT
CDR3 protein: CASSLVGGGNTIYF

J gene: TRBJ2-1
clone size: .
D gene: TRBD2
V gene: TRBV6-2/TRBV6-3
CDR3 DNA: TGTGCCAGCAGTGCCAGGACTAGCGGGGGGCCGGGTGAGCAGTTCTTC
CDR3 protein: CASSARTSGGPGEQFF

J gene: TRBJ1-2
clone size: once
D gene: .
V gene: TRBV19
CDR3 DNA: TGTGCCAGTAGTATAGGGGGCGGACTACTAAACTATGGCTACACCTTC
CDR3 protein: CASSIGGGLLNYGYTF

J gene: TRBJ2-2
clone size: .
D gene: .
V gene: TRBV2
CDR3 DNA: TGTGCCAGCAGTGATCCGGGGAAGAACACCGGGGAGCTGTTTTTT
CDR3 protein: CASSDPGKNTGELFF

J gene: TRBJ1-2
clone size: .
D gene: TRBD1
V gene: TRBV30
CDR3 DNA: TGTGCCTGGATGGACAGGGTTTATGGCTACACTTTC
CDR3 protein: CAWMDRVYGYTF

J gene: TRBJ2-3
clone size: .
D gene: .
V gene: TRBV2
CDR3 DNA: TGTGCCAGCAGCGCAGGGTACCGAGATACGCAGTATTTT
CDR3 protein: CASSAGYRDTQYF

J gene: TRBJ1-6
clone size: .
D gene: .
V gene: TRBV6-5
CDR3 DNA: TGTGCCAGCAGCAGACAGGAGGAATCACCCCTCCACTTT
CDR3 protein: CASSRQEESPLHF

J gene: TRBJ1-1
clone size: .
D gene: .
V gene: TRBV7-2
CDR3 DNA: TGTGCCAGCAGCTTATTACCGACAGGAAGCATGAACACTGAAGCTTTCTTT
CDR3 protein: CASSLLPTGSMNTEAFF

J gene: TRBJ2-6
clone size: few
D gene: .
V gene: TRBV15
CDR3 DNA: TGTGCCACCAGCAGATCCCGTCTGACTTTC
CDR3 protein: CATSRSRLTF

J gene: TRBJ1-1
clone size: .
D gene: TRBD1
V gene: TRBV12-3/TRBV12-4
CDR3 DNA: TGTGCCAGCAGTCGGACAGGGAGGACTGAAGCTTTCTTT
CDR3 protein: CASSRTGRTEAFF

J gene: TRBJ2-7
clone size: .
D gene: TRBD1
V gene: TRBV4-2
CDR3 DNA: TGTGCCAGCAGCCTGGGGGACAGGCACCACGAGCAGTACTTC
CDR3 protein: CASSLGDRHHEQYF

J gene: TRBJ1-2
clone size: once
D gene: .
V gene: TRBV6-5
CDR3 DNA: TGTGCCAGCAGTTACTCCGGTGGGGGCGGCGGGGGTGGCTACACCTTC
CDR3 protein: CASSYSGGGGGGGYTF

J gene: TRBJ2-2
clone size: .
D gene: TRBD1
V gene: TRBV18
CDR3 DNA: TGTGCCAGCTCACCAGGACAGGGTCCCGGGGAGCTGTTTTTT
CDR3 protein: CASSPGQGPGELFF

J gene: TRBJ1-1
clone size: .
D gene: .
V gene: TRBV28
CDR3 DNA: TGTGCCAGCAGTCCCCGGTTGGTAACTGAAGCTTTCTTT
CDR3 protein: CASSPRLVTEAFF

J gene: TRBJ2-5
clone size: once
D gene: .
V gene: TRBV4-1
CDR3 DNA: TGCGCCAGCAGCCAATTACCAAATCAGATTGAAGAGACCCAGTACTTC
CDR3 protein: CASSQLPNQIEETQYF

J gene: TRBJ2-7
clone size: few
D gene: TRBD1
V gene: TRBV5-5
CDR3 DNA: TGTGCCAGCAGCTTGAGGACAGGGCTCGAGCAGTACTTC
CDR3 protein: CASSLRTGLEQYF

J gene: TRBJ2-2
clone size: .
D gene: TRBD2
V gene: TRBV18
CDR3 DNA: TGTGCCAGCTCACCAAGGGGACTAGCGAGTACCGGGGAGCTGTTTTTT
CDR3 protein: CASSPRGLASTGELFF

J gene: TRBJ2-3
clone size: .
D gene: .
V gene: TRBV5-1
CDR3 DNA: TGCGCCAGCACACCCCTGGAGACTTACACAGATACGCAGTATTTT
CDR3 protein: CASTPLETYTDTQYF

J gene: TRBJ2-5
clone size: .
D gene: .
V gene: TRBV18
CDR3 DNA: TGTGCCAGCTCGCCGACAGGCTCGGAGACCCAGTACTTC
CDR3 protein: CASSPTGSETQYF

J gene: TRBJ2-7
clone size: .
D gene: .
V gene: TRBV21-1
CDR3 DNA: TGTGCCAGCAGCAAAAAGGGGAGACTAGCGGGGGGCCATAGCTCCTACGAGCAGTACTTC
CDR3 protein: CASSKKGRLAGGHSSYEQYF

J gene: TRBJ1-1
clone size: .
D gene: .
V gene: TRBV6-5
CDR3 DNA: TGTGCCAGCACCCTAGGCACTGAAGCTTTCTTT
CDR3 protein: CASTLGTEAFF

J gene: TRBJ1-5
clone size: .
D gene: .
V gene: TRBV28
CDR3 DNA: TGTGCCAGCACAGGGGGCAATCAGCCCCAGCATTTT
CDR3 protein: CASTGGNQPQHF

J gene: TRBJ2-7
clone size: once
D gene: .
V gene: TRBV5-6
CDR3 DNA: TGTGCCAGCAGTCCACAGGGTCAACTACCCTACGAGCAGTACTTC
CDR3 protein: CASSPQGQLPYEQYF

J gene: TRBJ2-7
clone size: few
D gene: TRBD2
V gene: TRBV5-4
CDR3 DNA: TGTGCCAGCAGCTGGGGGACTACCGAGCAGTACTTC
CDR3 protein: CASSWGTTEQYF

J gene: TRBJ1-3
clone size: .
D gene: .
V gene: TRBV6-5
CDR3 DNA: TGTGCCAGTAAGCGGTCCGACTCTGGAAACACCATATATTTT
CDR3 protein: CASKRSDSGNTIYF

J gene: TRBJ1-4
clone size: .
D gene: TRBD1
V gene: TRBV5-1
CDR3 DNA: TGCGCCAGCAGCTCCCGACAGGGGAGTGAACTGTTTTTT
CDR3 protein: CASSSRQGSELFF

J gene: TRBJ2-3
clone size: .
D gene: TRBD2
V gene: TRBV15
CDR3 DNA: TGTGCCACCAGCAGAGACCGCGGGGGTTCAGATACGCAGTATTTT
CDR3 protein: CATSRDRGGSDTQYF

J gene: TRBJ1-2
clone size: .
D gene: .
V gene: TRBV4-1
CDR3 DNA: TGCGCCAGCAGCCAAGGTGAACTATCGGGGGGCTACACCTTC
CDR3 protein: CASSQGELSGGYTF

J gene: TRBJ2-3
clone size: .
D gene: .
V gene: TRBV19
CDR3 DNA: TGTGCCAGTAGTATAGGAGGCTTAGGGGGAGATACGCAGTATTTT
CDR3 protein: CASSIGGLGGDTQYF

J gene: TRBJ1-1
clone size: .
D gene: .
V gene: TRBV6-6
CDR3 DNA: TGTGCCAGCAGTTTCCCAGAAAACACTGAAGCTTTCTTT
CDR3 protein: CASSFPENTEAFF

J gene: TRBJ2-1
clone size: .
D gene: .
V gene: TRBV19
CDR3 DNA: TGTGCCAGTAGTGGCCAGGGCTCCTACAATGAGCAGTTCTTC
CDR3 protein: CASSGQGSYNEQFF